The 32 T cell receptor beta chains given below trace back to one sample, sequenced in a study of OX40 agonist ivuxolimab in advanced cancers. Clones were read by immunoSEQ multiplex PCR, and TCRdb kept only the in-frame ones, dropping some. The sample has 100,000 to 150,000 clones, 85% to 95% seen once. Sequencing used CD4+ or CD8+ T cells sorted from blood, obtained in a trial of the OX40 agonist ivuxolimab. These receptors all come from an adult with an advanced solid tumor such as melanoma, head and neck, liver or kidney cancer.

This clone was picked up a small number of times. This chain uses TRBV2 with TRBJ1-5; no reliable D call. This CDR3 has 14 amino acids. V was shortened by 5 bases and J by 7 bases, with 15 bases between the two germline ends. Germline assignment: CDR1 SNHLY and CDR2 FYNNEI. This chain's CDR3 is CASSPLFEGQPQHF. The CDR3 region has the DNA TGTGCCAGCAGTCCATTGTTTGAGGGACAGCCCCAGCATTTT.

In DNA, the CDR3 is TGTGCCGGGAGTGAAGGGAGTGGCTATAATTCACCCCTCCACTTT. It specifies CAGSEGSGYNSPLHF. The J gene is TRBJ1-6, the V gene TRBV6-1, with no clear D. The germline gives CDR1 MNHNS, CDR2 SASEGT. This CDR3 has 15 amino acids. V was cut by 11 bases and J by 3 bases, with 17 bases left in between.

The V call is TRBV28, the J call TRBJ1-5, with D hard to call. Trimming took off 4 bases at V and 1 base at J, with 8 bases between the two ends. Germline values: CDR1 MDHEN, CDR2 SYDVKM. The CDR3 sequence is 14 residues long. In DNA form, the CDR3 reads TGTGCCAGCAGTTACGACTCCAGCAATCAGCCCCAGCATTTT. Protein product: CASSYDSSNQPQHF.

The V and J genes are TRBV5-8 and TRBJ2-4, with D possibly TRBD1 on 6 matching bases. Trimming stripped 0 bases from V and 2 bases from J, with 12 bases between. CDR3 size: 16 residues. CDR1 is SGHTS and CDR2 is YDEGEE in the germline V gene. CDR3 amino acids: CASSLGTVSTKNIQYF. The CDR3 DNA is TGTGCCAGCAGCTTGGGGACAGTGAGTACCAAAAACATTCAGTACTTC.

The J gene is TRBJ2-7, the V gene TRBV5-1; the D call may be TRBD1 or TRBD2 (5 bases each). The V gene lost 2 bases and the J gene lost 1 base, with 10 bases spanning the gap. This CDR3 spans 14 amino acids. Per the germline V gene, CDR1 is SGHRS and CDR2 is YFSETQ. CDR3 DNA sequence: TGCGCCAGCAGCTTTGGGACCGGGTCCTACGAGCAGTACTTC. It is translated as CASSFGTGSYEQYF.

V is TRBV18 and J is TRBJ1-4, with a weak D call TRBD1 (5 bases). Trimming removed 2 bases from V and 6 bases from J, with 10 bases in between. Germline V gene lookup returns CDR1 KGHSH and CDR2 LQKENI. This CDR3 comprises 14 residues. The CDR3 is CASSPKGTYEKLFF. The CDR3, as DNA: TGTGCCAGCTCACCAAAAGGGACCTATGAAAAACTGTTTTTT.

The chain has TRBV14 and TRBJ2-6; D call uncertain. V lost 0 bases and J lost 1, with 7 bases in between. CDR1 and CDR2 from the germline V gene are SGHDN and FVKESK. This CDR3 is 16 amino acids long. The CDR3 DNA follows: TGTGCCAGCAGCCAAGATTCCCGATCTGGGGCCAACGTCCTGACTTTC. Protein: CASSQDSRSGANVLTF. Supplemented by reference TRBV14 and TRBJ2-6, the full variable domain reads EAGVTQFPSHSVIEKGQTVTLRCDPISGHDNLYWYRRVMGKEIKFLLHFVKESKQDESGMPNNRFLAERTGGTYSTLKVQPAELEDSGVYFCASSQDSRSGANVLTFGAGSRLTVL.

The genes are TRBV10-3 and TRBJ1-4, with D maybe TRBD1 (6 bases). CDR1 is ENHRY, CDR2 SYGVKD, per germline. The CDR3 consists of 13 residues. The V and J ends lost 6 bases and 4 bases respectively, with 9 bases between them. This chain's CDR3 is CAIRDSNNEKLFF. The CDR3 DNA sequence: TGTGCCATCAGGGACAGTAATAATGAAAAACTGTTTTTT.

The V gene is TRBV28, the J gene TRBJ1-1; 8 nucleotides align to TRBD1. The CDR3 is made up of 13 amino acids. Germline V lookup: CDR1 MDHEN, CDR2 SYDVKM. The junction had 12 bases not matched to a gene; V was cut back by 7 bases and J by 11 bases. The CDR3 here is CASTPRQGRGAFF. In DNA form, the CDR3 reads TGTGCCAGCACCCCTAGACAGGGGAGAGGGGCTTTCTTT.

The chain joins TRBV19 to TRBJ2-3, with D perhaps matching TRBD1 (6 bases). Trimming left V 0 bases short and J 2 bases short, with 12 bases between. Germline CDR1 reads LNHDA; CDR2 reads SQIVND (reference sequence). The CDR3 length is 16 residues. CDR3 sequence: CASSIEAGANTDTQYF. The CDR3 DNA reads TGTGCCAGTAGTATAGAGGCAGGGGCGAACACAGATACGCAGTATTTT.

The genes are TRBV7-9 and TRBJ1-3; a weak D match, TRBD1 (6 bases). V gave up 2 bases and J gave up 0 bases, with 14 bases separating them. Germline V gene lookup returns CDR1 SEHNR and CDR2 FQNEAQ (reference sequence). This CDR3 region has 17 residues. CDR3 bases: TGTGCCAGCAGCTTAAAAGGGGGAGGAAGCTCTGGAAACACCATATATTTT. The encoded protein is CASSLKGGGSSGNTIYF.

The chain couples TRBV18 to TRBJ2-3; D is perhaps TRBD1 (5 bases). Germline V gene lookup returns CDR1 KGHSH and CDR2 LQKENI. This CDR3 has 15 amino acids. Trimming took off 2 bases at V and 0 bases at J, with 9 bases between the two ends. The DNA of the CDR3 is TGTGCCAGCTCACCAGGGCAGGGAAGCACAGATACGCAGTATTTT. This gives the protein CASSPGQGSTDTQYF.

This clone has more than one count but fewer than ten. The chain employs TRBV28 and TRBJ2-5; D call uncertain. Germline-derived CDR1 and CDR2 are MDHEN and SYDVKM. V lost 8 bases to trimming and J lost 4 bases, with 8 bases between them. There are 11 residues in the CDR3. CDR3: CASGLRETQYF. CDR3 nucleotides: TGTGCCAGCGGGTTACGAGAGACCCAGTACTTC.

Comments on this clone: An end of the junction differs from the germline gene, which may be a read error. J is TRBJ2-1 and V is TRBV18; a weak D match, TRBD1 (6 bases). In germline, CDR1 is KGHSH, CDR2 LQKENI. This CDR3 has 12 residues. The DNA of the CDR3 is TGTGCCAGCTCGCCACAGGGATCTCCTCTGCTCTTC. This sequence encodes CASSPQGSPLLF. The full variable domain, rest sourced from reference TRBV18 and TRBJ2-1, is NAGVMQNPRHLVRRRGQEARLRCSPMKGHSHVYWYRQLPEEGLKFMVYLQKENIIDESGMPKERFSAEFPKEGPSILRIQQVVRGDSAAYFCASSPQGSPLLFGPGTRLTVL.

The V and J genes are TRBV7-6 and TRBJ1-5, with D perhaps TRBD1 (6 bases). The CDR3 runs to 19 residues. Germline CDR1 and CDR2: SGHVS and FNYEAQ. V lost 4 bases to trimming and J lost 2 bases, with 24 bases between them. CDR3: CASSSTMGGRQWGNQPQHF. The CDR3 DNA sequence: TGTGCCAGCAGCTCAACTATGGGGGGGCGTCAATGGGGCAATCAGCCCCAGCATTTT.

J is TRBJ1-2 and V is TRBV5-4; possible D gene TRBD1, 5 bases. This CDR3 region has 15 residues. Trimming stripped 5 bases from V and 2 bases from J, with 16 bases between. CDR1 is SGHNT, CDR2 YYREEE, per germline (reference sequence). The CDR3 spells CASRAGTQANYGYTF. The CDR3 bases are TGTGCCAGCAGAGCCGGGACTCAGGCAAACTATGGCTACACCTTC.

A few counts support this clone. V gene TRBV19 combines with J gene TRBJ2-7; 9 bases agree with TRBD2. Germline CDR1 is LNHDA and CDR2 is SQIVND (reference sequence). The V and J ends lost 0 bases and 5 bases, in that order; junction bases with no gene match: 14. CDR3 length: 18 residues. The CDR3 here is CASSIEQPGLAFIHEQYF. For the CDR3, the DNA is TGTGCCAGTAGTATAGAGCAGCCGGGACTAGCTTTTATCCACGAGCAGTACTTC.

The J gene is TRBJ1-5, the V gene TRBV19; no reliable D call. Deletions cut 2 bases from V and 1 base from J, with 3 bases between. There are 13 residues in the CDR3. CDR1 LNHDA and CDR2 SQIVND come from the germline V gene (reference sequence). CDR3 amino acids: CASSITSNQPQHF. In nucleotides, the CDR3 is TGTGCCAGTAGTATAACCAGCAATCAGCCCCAGCATTTT.

The chain is built from TRBV19 and TRBJ1-2, with 7 bases lining up with TRBD1. The trim removed 7 bases at V and 5 bases at J, leaving 10 bases unmatched. Germline CDR1 reads LNHDA; CDR2 reads SQIVND (reference sequence). The CDR3 loop spans 14 amino acids. CDR3 protein: CASTGRPGGYGYTF. The CDR3 region has the DNA TGTGCCAGTACCGGGCGCCCAGGGGGGTATGGCTACACCTTC.

The genes are TRBV28 and TRBJ1-1; 10 bases match TRBD1. Germline CDR1 and CDR2: MDHEN and SYDVKM. Trimming removed 5 bases from V and 4 bases from J; junction bases left unmatched: 7. The CDR3 spans 15 residues. This CDR3 is CASSPVGDRGTEAFF. The CDR3 nucleotides read TGTGCCAGCAGTCCCGTTGGGGACAGGGGCACTGAAGCTTTCTTT.

This clone was seen just once. V and J are TRBV30 and TRBJ2-3; TRBD2 matches at 10 bases. J gave up 9 bases and V 8 bases, and 11 bases lay outside the gene matches. CDR1 is GTSNPN and CDR2 is SVGIG in the germline V gene (reference sequence). The CDR3 spans 13 residues. CDR3 amino acids: CAATSGFEFTQYF. The CDR3 DNA is TGTGCCGCGACTAGCGGGTTCGAGTTCACGCAGTATTTT.

The chain combines TRBV19 with TRBJ2-2; D gene ambiguous. V was pared by 5 bases and J by 5 bases, with 9 bases between. The germline V gene encodes CDR1 LNHDA and CDR2 SQIVND (reference sequence). The CDR3 is made up of 13 amino acids. The CDR3 region has the DNA TGTGCCAGTAGTCTTCAGTGGACCGGGGAGCTGTTTTTT. Protein product: CASSLQWTGELFF. The variable domain in full, completed from reference TRBV19 and TRBJ2-2, reads DGGITQSPKYLFRKEGQNVTLSCEQNLNHDAMYWYRQDPGQGLRLIYYSQIVNDFQKGDIAEGYSVSREKKESFPLTVTSAQKNPTAFYLCASSLQWTGELFFGEGSRLTVL.

The V gene is TRBV7-3, the J gene TRBJ1-2; D not resolved. With 4 bases removed from V and 8 bases from J, the gap between germline ends came to 14 bases. Germline-derived CDR1 and CDR2 are SGHTA and FQGTGA. CDR3 length: 13 residues. CDR3 sequence: CASSSQRRGGYTF. CDR3 nucleotides: TGTGCCAGCAGCTCCCAACGACGAGGCGGCTACACCTTC.

The CDR3 loop is CASRSKGPGQPQHF. In DNA, the CDR3 is TGTGCCAGTAGGTCAAAGGGGCCAGGCCAGCCCCAGCATTTT. This chain links TRBV19 with TRBJ1-5; TRBD1 is a possible D gene (5 bases). The length of the CDR3 is 14 residues. V lost 6 bases to trimming and J lost 7 bases, with 16 bases between them. CDR1 and CDR2 (germline): LNHDA, SQIVND (reference sequence).

This CDR3 reads CASNVLAGGSSYNEQFF. CDR3 DNA sequence: TGCGCCAGCAATGTGCTAGCGGGGGGGAGCTCCTACAATGAGCAGTTCTTC. The gene calls are TRBV5-1 and TRBJ2-1; 12 bases fit TRBD2. CDR3 length: 17 residues. Germline lookup yields CDR1 SGHRS and CDR2 YFSETQ. Trimming cost V 6 bases and J 0 bases; bases outside gene matches: 7.

The chain employs TRBV11-2 and TRBJ1-4, with a weak D call TRBD1 (6 bases). Per the germline V gene, CDR1 is SGHAT and CDR2 is FQNNGV. Between the trimmed V and J ends, which lost 3 bases and 8 bases, there was a span of 10 bases. CDR3 size: 13 residues. In nucleotides, the CDR3 is TGTGCCAGCAGCTTCGGGACAAGCGAAAAACTGTTTTTT. It codes for CASSFGTSEKLFF. The entire variable domain, with the rest obtained from reference TRBV11-2 and TRBJ1-4, is as follows: EAGVAQSPRYKIIEKRQSVAFWCNPISGHATLYWYQQILGQGPKLLIQFQNNGVVDDSQLPKDRFSAERLKGVDSTLKIQPAKLEDSAVYLCASSFGTSEKLFFGSGTQLSVL.

The gene calls are TRBV28 and TRBJ2-5; the match to TRBD2 covers 7 bases. The DNA end lines up better with TRBJ2-7; the J call may be wrong. In germline, CDR1 is MDHEN, CDR2 SYDVKM. The CDR3 consists of 15 residues. CDR3 bases: TGTGCCAGCAGTTTACCCAGCGGGATCACCTACGAGCAGTACTTC. Translation gives CASSLPSGITYEQYF.

The rearrangement links TRBV9 to TRBJ1-1, with no clear D. The CDR3 loop spans 14 amino acids. The V gene lost 2 bases and the J gene lost 1 base, with 9 bases spanning the gap. The germline V gene encodes CDR1 SGDLS and CDR2 YYNGEE. CDR3 in amino acids: CASSVGVTNTEAFF. The CDR3 DNA is TGTGCCAGCAGCGTTGGGGTAACGAACACTGAAGCTTTCTTT.

The chain is built from TRBV6-5 and TRBJ2-7, with 9 bases identical to TRBD1. Germline-derived CDR1 and CDR2 are MNHEY and SVGAGI. The length of the CDR3 is 11 residues. V lost 4 bases to trimming and J lost 12 bases; unmatched junction nucleotides: 4. The CDR3 region is CASSSGQGTYF. CDR3 nucleotide sequence: TGTGCCAGCAGTTCCGGACAGGGGACGTACTTC.

This chain joins TRBV28 and TRBJ2-2; 8 positions match TRBD2. V lost 7 bases and J lost 7; bases outside the gene matches: 11. The CDR3 is 15 amino acids. The germline V gene encodes CDR1 MDHEN and CDR2 SYDVKM. CDR3: CASTPGGAWVGELFF. For the CDR3, the DNA is TGTGCCAGCACTCCCGGGGGGGCTTGGGTCGGGGAGCTGTTTTTT. The variable domain in full, completed from reference TRBV28 and TRBJ2-2, reads DVKVTQSSRYLVKRTGEKVFLECVQDMDHENMFWYRQDPGLGLRLIYFSYDVKMKEKGDIPEGYSVSREKKERFSLILESASTNQTSMYLCASTPGGAWVGELFFGEGSRLTVL.

This chain connects TRBV7-9 to TRBJ1-4; 7 bases are a match to TRBD1. Trimming at V came to 4 bases and at J to 6 bases, leaving 8 bases not matched to a gene. In germline, CDR1 is SEHNR, CDR2 FQNEAQ (reference sequence). The CDR3 spans 15 residues. For the CDR3, the DNA is TGTGCCAGCAGCTCTCGTAGACAGGGATATGAAAAACTGTTTTTT. Its protein is CASSSRRQGYEKLFF.

J is TRBJ1-1 and V is TRBV6-1, with 7 bases identical to TRBD1. V lost 6 bases to trimming and J lost 0 bases; unmatched junction nucleotides: 4. The CDR3 length is 14 residues. From germline, CDR1 is MNHNS and CDR2 SASEGT. In DNA, the CDR3 is TGTGCCAGCAGCCGGACAGGAGTGAACACTGAAGCTTTCTTT. It specifies CASSRTGVNTEAFF.